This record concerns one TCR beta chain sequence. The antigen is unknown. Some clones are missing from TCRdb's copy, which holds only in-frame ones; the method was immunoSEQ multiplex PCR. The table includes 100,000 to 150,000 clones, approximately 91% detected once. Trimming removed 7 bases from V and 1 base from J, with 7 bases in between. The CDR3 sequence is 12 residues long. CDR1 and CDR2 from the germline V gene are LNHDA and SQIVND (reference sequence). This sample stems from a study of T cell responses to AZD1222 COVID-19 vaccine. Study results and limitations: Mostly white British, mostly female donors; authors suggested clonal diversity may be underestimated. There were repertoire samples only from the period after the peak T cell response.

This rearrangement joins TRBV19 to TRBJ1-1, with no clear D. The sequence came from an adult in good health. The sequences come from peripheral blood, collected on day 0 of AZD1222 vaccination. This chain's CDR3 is CASTRQNTEAFF. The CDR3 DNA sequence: TGTGCCAGTACCAGACAGAACACTGAAGCTTTCTTT.